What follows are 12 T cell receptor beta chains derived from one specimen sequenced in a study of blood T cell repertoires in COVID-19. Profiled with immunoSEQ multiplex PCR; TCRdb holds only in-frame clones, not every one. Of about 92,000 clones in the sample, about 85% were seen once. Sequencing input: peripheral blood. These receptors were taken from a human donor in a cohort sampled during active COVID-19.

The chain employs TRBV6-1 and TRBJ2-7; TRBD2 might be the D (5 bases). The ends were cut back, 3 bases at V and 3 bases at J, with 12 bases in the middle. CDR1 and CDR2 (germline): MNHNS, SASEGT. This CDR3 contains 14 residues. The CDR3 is CASSDLGILYEQYF. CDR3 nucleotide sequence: TGTGCCAGCAGTGACCTCGGGATTCTCTACGAGCAGTACTTC.

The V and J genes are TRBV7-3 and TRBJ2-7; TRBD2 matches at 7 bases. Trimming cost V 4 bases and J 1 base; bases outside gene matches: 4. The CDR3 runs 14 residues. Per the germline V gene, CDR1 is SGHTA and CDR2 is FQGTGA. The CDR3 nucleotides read TGTGCCAGCAGCTACGGGAGGAGTTCCTACGAGCAGTACTTC. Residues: CASSYGRSSYEQYF.

CDR3 protein: CASSYSGLGVSQHF. The DNA of the CDR3 is TGTGCCAGCAGTTACTCCGGCCTCGGGGTGTCCCAGCATTTT. This chain links TRBV6-5 with TRBJ1-5; D is unclear. CDR3 length: 14 residues. Trimming removed 0 bases from V and 11 bases from J, with 14 bases in between. Germline V lookup: CDR1 MNHEY, CDR2 SVGAGI.

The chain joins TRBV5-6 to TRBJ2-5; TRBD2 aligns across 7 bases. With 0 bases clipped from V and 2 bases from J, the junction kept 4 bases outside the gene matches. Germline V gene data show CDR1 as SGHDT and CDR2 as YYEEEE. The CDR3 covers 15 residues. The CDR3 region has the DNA TGTGCCAGCAGCTTGGCCCCTAGCGGACAAGAGACCCAGTACTTC. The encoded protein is CASSLAPSGQETQYF.

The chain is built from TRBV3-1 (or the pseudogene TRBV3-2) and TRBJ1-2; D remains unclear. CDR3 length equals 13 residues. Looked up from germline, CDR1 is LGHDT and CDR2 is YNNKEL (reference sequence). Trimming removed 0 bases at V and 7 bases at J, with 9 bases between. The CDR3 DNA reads TGTGCCAGCAGCCAAGAGACGAGGGTTGGCTACACCTTC. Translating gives CASSQETRVGYTF.

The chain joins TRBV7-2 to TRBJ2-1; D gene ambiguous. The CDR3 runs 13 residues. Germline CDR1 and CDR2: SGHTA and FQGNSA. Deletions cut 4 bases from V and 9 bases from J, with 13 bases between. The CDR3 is CASSSQAYGEQFF. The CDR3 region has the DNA TGTGCCAGCAGCTCCCAGGCGTACGGTGAGCAGTTCTTC.

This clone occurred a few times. The DNA for the CDR3 is TGTGCCACCAGTGACACCGGGACTAAGTACCAAGAGACCCAGTACTTC. This sequence encodes CATSDTGTKYQETQYF. This rearrangement joins TRBV24-1 to TRBJ2-5; 7 bases agree with TRBD2. CDR1 is KGHDR, CDR2 SFDVKD, per germline. The CDR3 is 16 residues long. Trimming removed 4 bases from V and 0 bases from J; junction bases left unmatched: 7.

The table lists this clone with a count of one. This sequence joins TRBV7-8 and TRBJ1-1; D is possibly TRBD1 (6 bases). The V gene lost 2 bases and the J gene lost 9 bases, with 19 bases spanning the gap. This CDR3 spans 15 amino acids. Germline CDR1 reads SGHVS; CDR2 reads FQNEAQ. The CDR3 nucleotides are TGTGCCAGCAGCTTAACCCGGACAGTCGAAGGGAAAGCTTTCTTT. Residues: CASSLTRTVEGKAFF.

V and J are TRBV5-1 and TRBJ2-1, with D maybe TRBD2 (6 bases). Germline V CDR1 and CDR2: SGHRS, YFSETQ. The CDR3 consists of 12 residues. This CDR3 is CATGTGVYEQFF. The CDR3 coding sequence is TGCGCAACCGGGACGGGGGTGTATGAGCAGTTCTTC.

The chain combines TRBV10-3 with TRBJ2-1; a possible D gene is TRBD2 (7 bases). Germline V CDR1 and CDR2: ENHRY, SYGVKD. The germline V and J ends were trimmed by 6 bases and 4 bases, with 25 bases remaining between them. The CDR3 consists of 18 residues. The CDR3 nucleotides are TGTGCCATCAGGGCAGGGGAGGGCCGGGAGGAGAGGTACAATGAGCAGTTCTTC. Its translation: CAIRAGEGREERYNEQFF.

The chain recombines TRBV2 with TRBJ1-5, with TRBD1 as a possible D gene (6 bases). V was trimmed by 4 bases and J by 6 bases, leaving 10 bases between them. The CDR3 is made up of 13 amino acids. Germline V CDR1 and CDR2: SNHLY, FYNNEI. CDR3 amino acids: CASSVGGAQPQHF. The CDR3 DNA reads TGTGCCAGCAGTGTTGGGGGGGCTCAGCCCCAGCATTTT.

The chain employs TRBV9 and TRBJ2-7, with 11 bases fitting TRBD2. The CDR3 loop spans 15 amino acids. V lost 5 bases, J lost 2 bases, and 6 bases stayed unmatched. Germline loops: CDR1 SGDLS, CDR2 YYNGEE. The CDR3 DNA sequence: TGTGCCAGCAGTCGGACTAGCGGGTTACCCTACGAGCAGTACTTC. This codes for CASSRTSGLPYEQYF.